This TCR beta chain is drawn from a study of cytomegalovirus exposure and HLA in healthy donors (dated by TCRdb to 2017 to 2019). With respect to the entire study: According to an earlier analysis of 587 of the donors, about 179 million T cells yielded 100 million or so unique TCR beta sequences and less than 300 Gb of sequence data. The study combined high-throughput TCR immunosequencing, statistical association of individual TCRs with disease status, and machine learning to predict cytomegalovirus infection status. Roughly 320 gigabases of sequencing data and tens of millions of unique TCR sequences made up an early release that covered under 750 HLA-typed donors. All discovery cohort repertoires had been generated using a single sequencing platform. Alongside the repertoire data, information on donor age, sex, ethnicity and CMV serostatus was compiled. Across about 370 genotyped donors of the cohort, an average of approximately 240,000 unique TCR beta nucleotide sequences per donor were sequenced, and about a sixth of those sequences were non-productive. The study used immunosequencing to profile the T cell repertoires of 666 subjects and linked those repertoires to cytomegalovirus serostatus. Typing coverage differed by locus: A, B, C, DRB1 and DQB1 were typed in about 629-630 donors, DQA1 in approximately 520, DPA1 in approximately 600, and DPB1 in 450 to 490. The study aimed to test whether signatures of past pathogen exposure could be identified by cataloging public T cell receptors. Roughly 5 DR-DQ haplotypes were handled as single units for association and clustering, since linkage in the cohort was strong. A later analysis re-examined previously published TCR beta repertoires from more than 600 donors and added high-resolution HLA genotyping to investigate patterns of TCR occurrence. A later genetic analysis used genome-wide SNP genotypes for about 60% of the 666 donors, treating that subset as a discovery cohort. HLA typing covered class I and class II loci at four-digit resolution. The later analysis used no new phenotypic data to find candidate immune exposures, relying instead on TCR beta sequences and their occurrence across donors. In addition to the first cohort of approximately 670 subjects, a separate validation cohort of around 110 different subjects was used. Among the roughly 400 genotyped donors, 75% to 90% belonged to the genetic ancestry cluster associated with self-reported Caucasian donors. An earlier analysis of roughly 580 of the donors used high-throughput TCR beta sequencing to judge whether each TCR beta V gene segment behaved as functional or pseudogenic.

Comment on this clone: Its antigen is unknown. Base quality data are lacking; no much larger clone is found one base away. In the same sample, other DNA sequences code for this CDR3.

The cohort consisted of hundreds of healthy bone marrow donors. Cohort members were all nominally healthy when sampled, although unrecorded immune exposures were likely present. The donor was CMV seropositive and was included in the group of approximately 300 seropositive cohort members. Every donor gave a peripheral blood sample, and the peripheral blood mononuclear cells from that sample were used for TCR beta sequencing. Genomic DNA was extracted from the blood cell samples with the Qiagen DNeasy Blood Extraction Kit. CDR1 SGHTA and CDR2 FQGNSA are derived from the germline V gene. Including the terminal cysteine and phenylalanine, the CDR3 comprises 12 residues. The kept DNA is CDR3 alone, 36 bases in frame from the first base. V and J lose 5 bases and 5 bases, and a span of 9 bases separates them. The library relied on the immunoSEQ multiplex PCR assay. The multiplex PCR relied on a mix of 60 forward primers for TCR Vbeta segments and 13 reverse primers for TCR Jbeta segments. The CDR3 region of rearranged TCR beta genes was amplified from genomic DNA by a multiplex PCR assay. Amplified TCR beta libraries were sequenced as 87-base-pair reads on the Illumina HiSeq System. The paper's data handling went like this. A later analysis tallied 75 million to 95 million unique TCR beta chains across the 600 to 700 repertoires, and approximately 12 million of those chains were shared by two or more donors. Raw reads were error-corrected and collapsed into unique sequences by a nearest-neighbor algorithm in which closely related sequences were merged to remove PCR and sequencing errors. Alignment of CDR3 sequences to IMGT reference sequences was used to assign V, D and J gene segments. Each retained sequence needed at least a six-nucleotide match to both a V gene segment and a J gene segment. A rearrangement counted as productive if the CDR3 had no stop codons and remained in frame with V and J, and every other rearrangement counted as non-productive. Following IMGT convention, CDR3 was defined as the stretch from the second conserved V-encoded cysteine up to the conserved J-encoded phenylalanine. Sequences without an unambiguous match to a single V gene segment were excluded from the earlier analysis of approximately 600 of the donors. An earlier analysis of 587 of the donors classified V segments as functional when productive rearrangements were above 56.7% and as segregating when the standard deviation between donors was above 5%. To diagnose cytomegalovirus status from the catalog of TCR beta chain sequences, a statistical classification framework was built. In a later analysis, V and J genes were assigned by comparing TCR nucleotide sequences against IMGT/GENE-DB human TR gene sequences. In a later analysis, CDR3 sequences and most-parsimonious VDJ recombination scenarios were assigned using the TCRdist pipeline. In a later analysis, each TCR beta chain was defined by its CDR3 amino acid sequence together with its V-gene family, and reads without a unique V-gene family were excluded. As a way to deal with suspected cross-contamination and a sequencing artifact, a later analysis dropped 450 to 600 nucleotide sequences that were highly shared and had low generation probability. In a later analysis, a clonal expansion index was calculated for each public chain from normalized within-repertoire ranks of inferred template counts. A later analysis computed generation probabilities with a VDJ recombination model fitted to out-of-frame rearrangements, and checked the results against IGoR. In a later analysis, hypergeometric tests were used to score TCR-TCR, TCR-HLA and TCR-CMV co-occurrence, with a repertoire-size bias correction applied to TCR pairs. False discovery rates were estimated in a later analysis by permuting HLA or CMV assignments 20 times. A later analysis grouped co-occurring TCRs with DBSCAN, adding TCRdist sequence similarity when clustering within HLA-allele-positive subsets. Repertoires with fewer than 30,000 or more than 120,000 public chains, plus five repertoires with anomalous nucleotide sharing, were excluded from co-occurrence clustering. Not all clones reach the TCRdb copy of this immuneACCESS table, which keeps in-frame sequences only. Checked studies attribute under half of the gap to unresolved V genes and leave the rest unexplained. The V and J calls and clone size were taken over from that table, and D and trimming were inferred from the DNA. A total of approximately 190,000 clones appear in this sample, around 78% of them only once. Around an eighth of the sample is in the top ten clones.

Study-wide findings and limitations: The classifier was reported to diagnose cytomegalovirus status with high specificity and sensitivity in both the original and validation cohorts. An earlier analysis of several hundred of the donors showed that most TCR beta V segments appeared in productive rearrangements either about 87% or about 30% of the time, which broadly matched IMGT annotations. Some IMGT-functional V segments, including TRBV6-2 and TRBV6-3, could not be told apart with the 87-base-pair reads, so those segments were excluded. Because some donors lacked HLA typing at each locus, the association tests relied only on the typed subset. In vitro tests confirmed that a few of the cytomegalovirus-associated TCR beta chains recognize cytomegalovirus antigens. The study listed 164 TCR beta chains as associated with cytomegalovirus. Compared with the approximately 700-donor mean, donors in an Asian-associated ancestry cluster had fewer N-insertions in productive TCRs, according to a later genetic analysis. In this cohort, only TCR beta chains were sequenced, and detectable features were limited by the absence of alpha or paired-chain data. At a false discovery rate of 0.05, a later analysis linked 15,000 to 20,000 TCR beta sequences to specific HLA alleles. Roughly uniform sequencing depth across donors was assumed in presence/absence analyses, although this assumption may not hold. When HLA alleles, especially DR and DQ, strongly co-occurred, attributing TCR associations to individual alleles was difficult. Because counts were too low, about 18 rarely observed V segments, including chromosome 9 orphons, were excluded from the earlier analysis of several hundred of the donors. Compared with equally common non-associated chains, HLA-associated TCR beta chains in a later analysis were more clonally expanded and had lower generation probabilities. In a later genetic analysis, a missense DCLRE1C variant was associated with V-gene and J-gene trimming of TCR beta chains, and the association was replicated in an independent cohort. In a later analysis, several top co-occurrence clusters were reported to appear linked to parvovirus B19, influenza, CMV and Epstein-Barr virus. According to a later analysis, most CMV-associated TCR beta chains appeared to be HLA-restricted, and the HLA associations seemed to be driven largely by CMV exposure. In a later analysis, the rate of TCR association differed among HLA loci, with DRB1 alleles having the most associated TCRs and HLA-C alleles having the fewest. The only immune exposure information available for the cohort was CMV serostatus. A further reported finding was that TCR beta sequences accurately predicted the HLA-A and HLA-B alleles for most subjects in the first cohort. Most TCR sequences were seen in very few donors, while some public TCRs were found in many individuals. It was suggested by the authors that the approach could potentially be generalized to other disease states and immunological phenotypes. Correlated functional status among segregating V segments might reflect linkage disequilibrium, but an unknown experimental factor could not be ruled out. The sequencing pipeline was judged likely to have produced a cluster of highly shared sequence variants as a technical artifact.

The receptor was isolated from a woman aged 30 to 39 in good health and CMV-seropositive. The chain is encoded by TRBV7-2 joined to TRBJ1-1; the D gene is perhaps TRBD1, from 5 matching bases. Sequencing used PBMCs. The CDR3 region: CASSPGGTEAFF. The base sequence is TGTGCCAGCAGCCCGGGGGGGACTGAAGCTTTCTTT.